These 25 T cell receptor beta chains came from one sample sequenced in a study of response to subunit inactivated influenza vaccine. TCRdb reprocessed the RT-PCR reads via MiXCR and lists one record per CDR3 protein. The repertoire holds 400,000 to 550,000 distinct CDR3 sequences, about 25% seen once, with approximately 1.9% in the top ten. The sample in question was CD4+ T cells sorted from PBMCs, obtained more than 4 days after vaccination. These receptors were obtained from a man aged 50 or older who received an inactivated influenza vaccine.

This clonotype came up a few times. This chain joins TRBV6-5 and TRBJ2-1; 7 bases are a match to TRBD2. Trimming at V came to 6 bases and at J to 4 bases, leaving 9 bases not matched to a gene. Germline assignment: CDR1 MNHEY and CDR2 SVGAGI. CDR3 length: 15 residues. The DNA for the CDR3 is TGTGCCAGCAGCTTTACTAGCGAAGGGTACAATGAGCAGTTCTTC. It translates to CASSFTSEGYNEQFF.

The chain combines TRBV20-1 with TRBJ2-3, with D unclear. Germline V lookup: CDR1 DFQATT, CDR2 SNEGSKA (reference sequence). This CDR3 is built from 15 residues. Trimming left V 3 bases short and J 1 base short, with 14 bases between. This chain's CDR3 is CSARGLRGGTDTQYF. CDR3 nucleotide sequence: TGCAGTGCTAGGGGCCTTCGTGGGGGCACAGATACGCAGTATTTT.

The chain couples TRBV5-1 to TRBJ2-1; 8 nucleotides line up with TRBD2. Germline V gene lookup returns CDR1 SGHRS and CDR2 YFSETQ. V dropped 3 bases and J dropped 5; count of bases not matched to a gene: 1. The CDR3 totals 13 residues. The CDR3 bases are TGCGCCAGCAGCTCGGGACTAGACAATGAGCAGTTCTTC. As protein: CASSSGLDNEQFF.

This clonotype was found a few times. V and J are TRBV7-2 and TRBJ2-1, with TRBD1 matching over 7 bases. CDR1 is SGHTA, CDR2 FQGNSA, per germline. This CDR3 contains 14 residues. With 6 bases clipped from V and 6 bases from J, the junction kept 8 bases outside the gene matches. CDR3 protein: CASRQGGAVNEQFF. For the CDR3, the DNA is TGTGCCAGCAGGCAAGGGGGCGCGGTCAATGAGCAGTTCTTC.

In this sample, this clonotype turned up a few times. J is TRBJ2-1 and V is TRBV29-1; D ambiguous. Germline CDR1 SQVTM, CDR2 ANQGSEA. The CDR3 is 12 residues long. Trimming took 4 bases from V and 3 from J, leaving 7 bases between them. Here the CDR3 DNA reads TGCAGCGTTGCAATACGCTACAATGAGCAGTTCTTC. Translating it yields CSVAIRYNEQFF.

The chain recombines TRBV20-1 with TRBJ2-3; either TRBD1 or TRBD2 may fit D (5 bases each). V was shortened by 6 bases and J by 4 bases, with 11 bases between the two germline ends. The CDR3 consists of 12 residues. Germline CDR1 DFQATT, CDR2 SNEGSKA (reference sequence). DNA for the CDR3: TGCAGTGCAGGTCGGGGCCCAGATACGCAGTATTTT. Amino acids: CSAGRGPDTQYF.

The rearrangement joins TRBV6-1 to TRBJ2-5; unclear D gene. Trimming removed 6 bases from V and 4 bases from J, with 12 bases in between. Germline values: CDR1 MNHNS, CDR2 SASEGT. The CDR3 covers 13 residues. The DNA of the CDR3 is TGTGCCAGCAGGACCCCCTGGGGAGAGACCCAGTACTTC. This codes for CASRTPWGETQYF.

This chain uses TRBV24-1 with TRBJ2-7; TRBD1 agrees at 8 bases. V was pared by 4 bases and J by 0 bases, with 4 bases of the junction left unmatched. Germline V gene data show CDR1 as KGHDR and CDR2 as SFDVKD. The CDR3 runs to 15 residues. The DNA of the CDR3 is TGTGCCACCAGTGACCCCGGGACAGGCTCCTACGAGCAGTACTTC. Amino acid sequence: CATSDPGTGSYEQYF.

This clonotype turned up a few times. CDR3 nucleotides: TGTGCCACCAGTGATTTGGCAGCCGGGGCCTACAATGAGCAGTTCTTC. It translates to CATSDLAAGAYNEQFF. The chain uses TRBV24-1 and TRBJ2-1; D may be TRBD2 (5 bases). CDR3 size: 16 residues. The germline V gene has CDR1 KGHDR and CDR2 SFDVKD. The V end was cut by 0 bases, the J end by 2 bases, with 10 bases between.

This clonotype was observed a few times. The J gene is TRBJ2-7, the V gene TRBV9, with TRBD2 identical over 16 bases. The CDR3 length is 18 residues. V shed 4 bases, J shed 1 base, and the junction held 8 bases outside the gene matches. CDR1 is SGDLS, CDR2 YYNGEE, per germline. CDR3 bases: TGTGCCAGCAGCCCTGGGACTAGCGGGAGGGCCCTATCCTACGAGCAGTACTTC. This encodes CASSPGTSGRALSYEQYF.

With regard to this clonotype: An end of the junction differs from the germline gene, which may be a read error. This chain links TRBV5-1 with TRBJ2-2, with 8 bases fitting TRBD1. The germline CDR1 and CDR2 sequences are SGHRS and YFSETQ. The CDR3 totals 17 residues. The CDR3 nucleotides read TGCGCCAGCAGCTTGGAATGGACAGGGATTAACACCGGGGAGCTCTTTTTT. Amino acids: CASSLEWTGINTGELFF.

This rearrangement joins TRBV20-1 to TRBJ1-5; 9 bases match TRBD1. V lost 6 bases and J lost 4; bases outside the gene matches: 7. This CDR3 has 14 amino acids. The V gene's germline CDR1 is DFQATT and CDR2 SNEGSKA (reference sequence). In DNA, the CDR3 is TGCAGTGCCCCGGACAGGGGAGAAAATCAGCCCCAGCATTTT. Encoded protein: CSAPDRGENQPQHF.

This clonotype appeared a few times. The chain is built from TRBV15 and TRBJ1-6, with D unresolved. Germline-derived CDR1 and CDR2 are LNHNV and YYDKDF (reference sequence). V was shortened by 0 bases and J by 4 bases, with 4 bases between the two germline ends. The CDR3 length is 14 residues. In DNA, the CDR3 is TGTGCCACCAGCAGAGAAGCTTATAATTCACCCCTCCACTTT. Encoded protein: CATSREAYNSPLHF.

V gene TRBV7-9 combines with J gene TRBJ2-3, with 7 bases aligning to TRBD2. This CDR3 comprises 17 residues. V lost 6 bases, J lost 4 bases, and 16 bases stayed unmatched. Looked up from germline, CDR1 is SEHNR and CDR2 is FQNEAQ (reference sequence). CDR3 DNA sequence: TGTGCCAGCAGGCCGGTCGGCGGGAGAGGGTCGGCAGATACGCAGTATTTT. Translating gives CASRPVGGRGSADTQYF.

This clonotype was seen a handful of times. The CDR3 nucleotides are TGTGCCAGCAGCAGCGTGGTCGGCACCATATATTTT. Its protein is CASSSVVGTIYF. V gene TRBV12-3 or TRBV12-4 combines with J gene TRBJ1-3; D is unclear. With 6 bases removed from V and 9 bases from J, the gap between germline ends came to 12 bases. This CDR3 has 12 residues.

The V gene is TRBV12-3 or TRBV12-4, the J gene TRBJ1-2; TRBD1 agrees at 10 bases. Trimming took 6 bases from V and 4 from J; bases not matched to a gene: 8. The CDR3 sequence is 15 residues long. For the CDR3, the DNA is TGTGCCAGCAGGGGACAGGGGATAGGGAGCTATGGCTACACCTTC. Its translation is CASRGQGIGSYGYTF.

V is TRBV18 and J is TRBJ1-2, with D possibly matching TRBD1 (5 bases). Trimming shortened V by 3 bases and J by 8 bases, and 10 bases separated the two germline ends. The CDR3 extends over 12 amino acids. Per germline, CDR1 KGHSH and CDR2 LQKENI. CDR3 nucleotides: TGTGCCAGCTCACCGGCGCAGGGCGGCTACACCTTC. Amino acid sequence: CASSPAQGGYTF.

J is TRBJ2-7 and V is TRBV20-1, with D possibly TRBD1 on 6 matching bases. The CDR3 is 12 amino acids. V lost 2 bases and J 6 bases, leaving 11 bases between the germline ends. The germline V gene encodes CDR1 DFQATT and CDR2 SNEGSKA (reference sequence). CDR3 coding DNA: TGCAGTGCTAGACAGGGGTTGGGCGAGCAGTACTTC. The encoded protein is CSARQGLGEQYF.

The chain recombines TRBV5-1 with TRBJ2-1; D possibly corresponds to TRBD2 (6 bases). This CDR3 is 14 amino acids long. V was trimmed by 4 bases and J by 9 bases, leaving 17 bases between them. Germline V gene lookup returns CDR1 SGHRS and CDR2 YFSETQ. DNA of the CDR3: TGCGCCAGCAGCCCCAGACTAGGGAGCGGTGAGCAGTTCTTC. Encoded protein: CASSPRLGSGEQFF.

The rearrangement uses TRBV9 and TRBJ1-2; D uncertain. This CDR3 has 15 residues. V lost 0 bases to trimming and J lost 1 base, with 10 bases between them. In germline, CDR1 is SGDLS, CDR2 YYNGEE. CDR3 DNA: TGTGCCAGCAGCGTAGCTACGGCGGTTAACTATGGCTACACCTTC. Its translation: CASSVATAVNYGYTF. Together with reference TRBV9 and TRBJ1-2, the CDR3 gives the full variable domain: DSGVTQTPKHLITATGQRVTLRCSPRSGDLSVYWYQQSLDQGLQFLIQYYNGEERAKGNILERFSAQQFPDLHSELNLSSLELGDSALYFCASSVATAVNYGYTFGSGTRLTVV.

This clonotype was counted only a few times. V usage is TRBV5-6 and J usage is TRBJ2-4; 8 bases align to TRBD1. CDR3 length equals 13 residues. Germline V gene data show CDR1 as SGHDT and CDR2 as YYEEEE. Trimming took 6 bases from V and 7 from J; bases not matched to a gene: 6. CDR3 loop: CASTGTGYNIQYF. The CDR3 DNA sequence: TGTGCCAGCACCGGGACAGGATACAACATTCAGTACTTC.

Details on this clonotype: A read error may produce the germline difference seen at one junction end. This chain links TRBV20-1 with TRBJ2-3, with TRBD2 matching 9 bases. This CDR3 comprises 14 residues. The V gene's germline CDR1 is DFQATT and CDR2 SNEGSKA (reference sequence). CDR3 protein: CSARAGGNRDTQYF. The CDR3 bases are TGCAGCGCTAGAGCGGGAGGCAACAGAGATACGCAGTATTTT.

The chain carries TRBV5-1 and TRBJ2-3; weak D call: TRBD2 (6 bases). V lost 7 bases and J 3 bases, leaving 12 bases between the germline ends. Germline V gene sequence: CDR1 SGHRS, CDR2 YFSETQ. The CDR3 is made up of 13 amino acids. CDR3 DNA sequence: TGCGCCAGCGGCGCGGAGGGGACAGATACGCAGTATTTT. Translating gives CASGAEGTDTQYF.

This clonotype was observed a few times. The rearrangement links TRBV4-2 to TRBJ2-7; 10 bases are a match to TRBD2. The V gene end was trimmed by 0 bases and the J gene end by 7 bases; junction bases not matched to a gene: 6. The germline V gene encodes CDR1 LGHNA and CDR2 YNFKEQ. The CDR3 length is 15 residues. The CDR3 region has the DNA TGTGCCAGCAGCCAAGAAGGGCTAGCGGGAGCGGAGCAGTACTTC. Amino acids: CASSQEGLAGAEQYF.

This sequence joins TRBV5-1 and TRBJ2-3, with 12 bases identical to TRBD2. The CDR3 loop spans 14 amino acids. Germline assignment: CDR1 SGHRS and CDR2 YFSETQ. J gave up 10 bases and V 4 bases, and 7 bases lay outside the gene matches. The DNA of the CDR3 is TGCGCCAGCAGCGGCGGGACTAGCGGGCTGTCGCAGTATTTT. Its protein product is CASSGGTSGLSQYF.